This TCR beta chain was identified in a study of blood T cell repertoires in COVID-19. Germline trimming cut 2 bases from V and 6 bases from J; bases unmatched to any gene: 4. The V gene's germline CDR1 is GTSNPN and CDR2 SVGIG (reference sequence). This CDR3 is built from 14 residues. TCRdb's copy holds only in-frame clones and misses some; the assay was immunoSEQ multiplex PCR. Among a few hundred thousand clones, around 90% were seen once, and the ten largest hold roughly 1.2%. The chain carries TRBV30 and TRBJ2-2, with 9 bases aligning to TRBD2. This TCR was sampled from a man in his forties with acute or convalescent COVID-19. Sequenced input: peripheral blood. In DNA form, the CDR3 reads TGTGCCTGGAGTCGGACTAGCGACGCCGGGGAGCTGTTTTTT. It codes for CAWSRTSDAGELFF.